These T cell receptor beta chains were read from a single sample in a study of T cells after yellow fever vaccination. TCRdb re-analysed the 5' RACE reads in MiXCR, keeping a single row per CDR3 protein. The sample has under 600,000 distinct CDR3 sequences, 13% seen once. This specimen consisted of PBMCs, obtained on the day of the yellow fever booster vaccination. The receptors originated from a man aged 30 to 45 who received the YFV17D yellow fever vaccine. Both conserved end residues are part of each CDR3. The D gene is left open where the match is weak. Some rows have no size entry. The others give once, few or many, or a class for an expanded clone.

J,V,size,D,DNA,CDR3
TRBJ1-6,TRBV19,few,.,TGTGCCAGCCAGGACTCCTGGCGTTCACCCCTCCACTTT,CASQDSWRSPLHF
TRBJ2-2,TRBV5-6,.,TRBD2,TGTGCCAGCAGCTCCTCGGGACTAGCGGGTTCATACACCGGGGAGCTGTTTTTT,CASSSSGLAGSYTGELFF
TRBJ2-5,TRBV7-2,.,TRBD1,TGTGCCAGCCCAGACAGGGTTGACCAAGAGACCCAGTACTTC,CASPDRVDQETQYF
TRBJ2-7,TRBV9,.,.,TGTGCCAGCAGCGTAGCAGGGAACTACGAGCAGTACTTC,CASSVAGNYEQYF
TRBJ2-1,TRBV5-1,few,TRBD2,TGCGCCAGCAGCTCCCGAGTCACTAGCGGCTACAATGAGCAGTTCTTC,CASSSRVTSGYNEQFF
TRBJ2-2,TRBV12-3/TRBV12-4,many,TRBD2,TGTGCCAGCAGTTTAAGCGGGGGGAACACCGGGGAGCTGTTTTTT,CASSLSGGNTGELFF
TRBJ1-1,TRBV6-5,.,.,TGTGCCAGCAGTTACTTGCGATGGACTGAAGCTTTCTTT,CASSYLRWTEAFF
TRBJ2-3,TRBV7-2,.,TRBD2,TGTGCCAGCAGCTTATTGGGAGGGTTCGGAGATACGCAGTATTTT,CASSLLGGFGDTQYF
TRBJ1-3,TRBV6-5,.,.,TGTGCCAGCAGTTACTCGGACAGCTCTGGAAACACCATATATTTT,CASSYSDSSGNTIYF
TRBJ1-2,TRBV28,.,.,TGTGCCAGCAGTCCCCGGGGGGTTGGCTACACCTTC,CASSPRGVGYTF
TRBJ2-3,TRBV7-2,many,TRBD2,TGTGCCAGCAGCTTAGCAAATCCGGGAGGGAATCCAGATACGCAGTATTTT,CASSLANPGGNPDTQYF
TRBJ2-1,TRBV20-1,few,TRBD2,TGCAGTGCTAGCAGCGGGAGTATCGACAATGAGCAGTTCTTC,CSASSGSIDNEQFF
TRBJ2-7,TRBV20-1,.,TRBD2,TGCAGTGCTAGTGTCCCGAAGCTAGCGGCCTACGAGCAGTACTTC,CSASVPKLAAYEQYF
TRBJ1-2,TRBV20-1,few,.,TGCAGTGCCGACCCCGGGGAGCCTTCCTATGGCTACACCTTC,CSADPGEPSYGYTF
TRBJ2-7,TRBV7-9,many,.,TGTGCCAGCAGCGATCTCGGGTTATACTCCTACGAGCAGTACTTC,CASSDLGLYSYEQYF
TRBJ1-1,TRBV7-9,many,.,TGTGCCAGCAGCATGAGCGGAGAAGCTTTCTTT,CASSMSGEAFF
TRBJ2-7,TRBV7-2,.,.,TGTGCCAGCAGCTATCAGTGGGAGACCGAGCAGTACTTC,CASSYQWETEQYF
TRBJ2-7,TRBV29-1,.,TRBD2,TGCAGCGTTGAAGGACTAGCGGGAGGTGAGCAGTACTTC,CSVEGLAGGEQYF
TRBJ1-6,TRBV6-5,.,TRBD1,TGTGCCATCGGGACAGGGGATTCACCCCTCCACTTT,CAIGTGDSPLHF
TRBJ2-7,TRBV7-2,.,TRBD2,TGTGCCAGCAGCTTAGCGCGGGACTACCCATCATCGGGGCAGTACTTC,CASSLARDYPSSGQYF
TRBJ2-5,TRBV20-1,.,.,TGCAGTGCTTTAGCCTGGGACGAAGAGACCCAGTACTTC,CSALAWDEETQYF
TRBJ1-1,TRBV5-1,many,.,TGCGCCAGCAGCTTTAAGGGGGACACTGAAGCTTTCTTT,CASSFKGDTEAFF
TRBJ2-7,TRBV6-5,.,.,TGTGCCAGCAGTTACTTGAGGGGGATTTCCTACGAGCAGTACTTC,CASSYLRGISYEQYF
TRBJ2-5,TRBV6-5,few,TRBD2,TGTGCCAGCAGTTACTCTAGCGGGGGCCAAGAGACCCAGTACTTC,CASSYSSGGQETQYF
TRBJ2-7,TRBV4-2,few,.,TGTGCCAGCAGCCAAGAAGAGACACTTTACGAGCAGTACTTC,CASSQEETLYEQYF
TRBJ2-5,TRBV24-1,.,TRBD1,TGTGCCACCAGTGATCCAGGACAGGGGGGTCAAGAGACCCAGTACTTC,CATSDPGQGGQETQYF
TRBJ2-7,TRBV9,.,TRBD1,TGTGCCAGCAGCGAGAGCCCGGGACAGGGGAGGAACGAGCAGTACTTC,CASSESPGQGRNEQYF
TRBJ2-7,TRBV19,.,TRBD2,TGTGCCAGTAGTTCAGACACCGGGAGGGTCTACGAGCAGTACTTC,CASSSDTGRVYEQYF
TRBJ2-2,TRBV12-3/TRBV12-4,.,.,TGTGCCAGCAGGGGCACGAACACCGGGGAGCTGTTTTTT,CASRGTNTGELFF